The clone carrying this TCR beta chain was detected only a few times. This sample is part of a study of blood T cell repertoires in COVID-19. Study-wide context: From the United States, Italy and Spain came samples of acute and convalescent COVID-19. Sources were T cells, B-cell-depleted T cells, or PBMCs; the material itself was cDNA or gDNA.

Authors' processing steps: Researchers report that nucleated cell counts were estimated from reference gene primer amplification. Some clones are missing from TCRdb's copy, which holds only in-frame ones; the method was immunoSEQ multiplex PCR. That table furnishes V, J and clone size, whereas the DNA furnished D and trimming. Found here are about 81,000 clones, almost 85% of them singletons; the top ten hold approximately 7.3%. Input material: peripheral blood. This TCR was recovered from a human donor in a cohort sampled during active COVID-19.

The CDR3: CATSFASGGALETQYF. The CDR3 nucleotides are TGTGCCACCAGCTTCGCTAGCGGGGGGGCCCTAGAGACCCAGTACTTC. V gene TRBV15 combines with J gene TRBJ2-5; 12 nucleotides line up with TRBD2. Germline CDR1 LNHNV, CDR2 YYDKDF (reference sequence). This CDR3 has 16 amino acids. Trimming removed 5 bases from V and 4 bases from J; junction bases left unmatched: 8.